This T cell receptor beta chain came from a study of blood T cells in healthy people across ages (dated by TCRdb to about 2015). Looking at the study overall: In model experiments, template switching captured roughly one uniquely barcoded TCR beta cDNA molecule for every two T cells. To track age-related changes in TCR beta repertoire diversity, the study relied on deep sequencing normalized with unique cDNA molecular identifiers. Donors were grouped into four age groups: young (average approximately 16 years), middle-aged (39), aged (over 55) and long-lived (about 82). To avoid experimental bias, donors of different ages were randomly spread across the sequencing lanes. The study analyzed two additional independent replicas of 1 million unique cDNA reads from the same blood draw for two donors, one aged 18 to 30 and one aged 80 or older. General conclusions and limits of the study: Since profiling was done on bulk unsorted PBMCs, naive and antigen-experienced compartments could not be conclusively compared. A strong correlation was found between observed TCR beta diversity and the percentage of naive T cells measured by flow cytometry. Observed TCR beta diversity per million T cells fell roughly linearly with age, and a significant reduction was already apparent by age roughly 40. Compared with the aged group, the long-lived group had more naive CD4+ T cells, fewer expanded clones and increased TCR diversity, a pattern suggesting age selection. Estimates of total diversity from one million sequenced T cells were regarded as lower bounds and underestimates. Because donor CMV infection status was unknown, age-related changes in expanded clonotypes were potentially confounded.

Donors were a few dozen systemically healthy Caucasian individuals from Russia aged roughly 6 to 95 years. Each donor gave 9.5 to 10 milliliters of peripheral blood, drawn into EDTA-treated Vacutainer tubes. Ficoll-Paque density-gradient centrifugation was used to isolate PBMCs, with at least 7 million per sample. Trizol reagent was used to extract total RNA from the PBMCs, yielding at least 6 micrograms per sample. For every donor, flow cytometry on a PBMC aliquot measured the percentage of naive CD45RAhigh/CD27high T cells. This clonotype was found a few times. Its antigen remains undetermined. No much larger clone exists at a distance of one base, and base qualities are not known. Compared with germline, V lacks 6 bases and J lacks 1 base; bases without a gene match: 3. The CDR3 covers 15 residues, taking in both the cysteine and the phenylalanine. CDR3 DNA only is kept here, 45 bases in frame from base 1. According to the germline V gene, CDR1 reads SGHTA and CDR2 reads FQGNSA.

The protocol used for the library was 5' RACE. The reads were generated on an Illumina HiSeq 2500. A second PCR of roughly 6 to 11 cycles was performed with a sample-barcoded 5' primer and a J-beta primer mix. A unique molecular identifier was introduced onto each TCR beta cDNA molecule by a template-switch 5' adaptor carrying 12 random nucleotides. At least 3 million CDR3-containing paired-end reads were obtained from each sample. All of the RNA was converted into first-strand cDNA using the Mint cDNA synthesis kit, with a TRBC-specific oligonucleotide serving as the primer. After uracil-DNA glycosylase treatment, a first 18-cycle PCR used universal primers M1SS and BC2_uni_R on all cDNA. Turning to the authors' computational methods: For normalization, 1 million high-quality reads were randomly selected from each sample, with every read carrying a distinct molecular identifier. Reads sharing molecular identifiers were discarded rather than binned into consensus sequences. MiTCR, run with a Q25 quality threshold and the strictest error-elimination algorithm, handled CDR3 identification, clonotype clustering and error correction. Lower-bound total TCR beta diversity was estimated with a nonparametric unseen species model using Euler transformation. The public reads were quality trimmed at Q25 with fastp and then assembled into clones with MiXCR by TCRdb, keeping productive beta chains. Identical CDR3 proteins give one entry, which carries the most common genes and DNA. What appears here as the V and J calls and clone size reflects TCRdb's work, not the paper's. The sample records 1.5 million or so distinct CDR3 sequences, approximately 43% of which are singletons. Around 4% of the sample is taken by the ten largest.

The receptor chain draws on TRBV7-2 and TRBJ2-3, and TRBD2 aligns with 11 junction nucleotides. Sequenced material: blood. The clonotype was recovered from a woman younger than 35 in good health. In nucleotides, the sequence is TGTGCCAGCAGAGTAGCGGGAGGGGGCACAGATACGCAGTATTTT. It translates as CASRVAGGGTDTQYF.